Following are 9 T cell receptor beta chains from one sample sequenced in a study of T cells after posttransplantation cyclophosphamide. The assay was immunoSEQ multiplex PCR, and TCRdb's table has in-frame clones only and misses some. The sample shows fewer than 25,000 clones, roughly 97% of them seen only once. Cells defined as naive were viable CD3+CD4+ or CD3+CD8+ and CCR7+CD45RA+CD45RO-CD95-CD27+CD28+. The specimen was naive CD4+ T cells sorted from PBMCs. These receptors all stem from a man aged 50-59 years in good health, CMV-negative, and a related stem cell transplant donor.

The J gene is TRBJ2-7, the V gene TRBV11-2, with 7 bases lining up with TRBD1. The CDR3 contains 15 residues. After removal of 6 bases from V and 6 bases from J, the junction contained 14 bases not matched to a gene. Germline V lookup: CDR1 SGHAT, CDR2 FQNNGV. CDR3 sequence: CASREAAGTVGEQYF. The CDR3 nucleotides are TGTGCCAGCAGGGAGGCCGCCGGGACAGTCGGCGAGCAGTACTTC.

V usage is TRBV18 and J usage is TRBJ1-1; 8 bases are shared with TRBD1. The CDR3 spans 14 residues. V trimming: 5 bases; J trimming: 5 bases; junction bases outside the gene matches: 7. Germline V gene sequence: CDR1 KGHSH, CDR2 LQKENI. The CDR3: CASSAQGARTEAFF. In nucleotides, the CDR3 is TGTGCCAGCTCAGCCCAGGGGGCGCGGACTGAAGCTTTCTTT.

A single count supports this clone. The chain carries TRBV7-9 and TRBJ1-4, with D uncertain. The CDR3 is 13 amino acids. Germline-derived CDR1 and CDR2 are SEHNR and FQNEAQ (reference sequence). V dropped 5 bases and J dropped 4 bases, with 8 bases sitting between them. The CDR3 protein is CASSAPSNEKLFF. The CDR3 DNA reads TGTGCCAGCAGCGCACCGAGTAATGAAAAACTGTTTTTT.

V is TRBV15 and J is TRBJ1-2; a weak D match, TRBD1 (5 bases). The CDR3 spans 16 residues. Germline CDR1 LNHNV, CDR2 YYDKDF (reference sequence). V lost 0 bases to trimming and J lost 1 base, with 12 bases between them. CDR3 sequence: CATSRDFGTLNYGYTF. The CDR3 coding sequence is TGTGCCACCAGCAGAGATTTTGGGACTCTTAACTATGGCTACACCTTC.

This chain uses TRBV6-5 with TRBJ2-7; 9 bases are shared with TRBD2. V shed 5 bases and J 3 bases; nucleotides not matched to a gene: 2. Germline assignment: CDR1 MNHEY and CDR2 SVGAGI. The CDR3 runs 13 residues. Written as DNA, the CDR3 is TGTGCCAGCAGTCAAGCGGGAGGCTACGAGCAGTACTTC. Protein product: CASSQAGGYEQYF.

The chain is built from TRBV18 and TRBJ2-5, with 14 bases matching TRBD2. With V trimmed by 3 bases and J by 5 bases, 5 bases remained unmatched. The CDR3 sequence is 16 residues long. CDR1 is KGHSH, CDR2 LQKENI, per germline. CDR3 sequence: CASSPPGTSGSETQYF. Written as DNA, the CDR3 is TGTGCCAGCTCACCGCCCGGGACTAGCGGGAGTGAGACCCAGTACTTC. The variable domain in full, completed from reference TRBV18 and TRBJ2-5, reads NAGVMQNPRHLVRRRGQEARLRCSPMKGHSHVYWYRQLPEEGLKFMVYLQKENIIDESGMPKERFSAEFPKEGPSILRIQQVVRGDSAAYFCASSPPGTSGSETQYFGPGTRLLVL.

CDR3 residues: CASTLSGGQPYGYTF. The CDR3 DNA reads as TGTGCCAGCACCCTTAGTGGTGGACAGCCCTATGGCTACACCTTC. The chain joins TRBV6-5 to TRBJ1-2; TRBD1 is a possible D gene (6 bases). Germline CDR1 and CDR2: MNHEY and SVGAGI. CDR3 size: 15 residues. Between the trimmed V and J ends, which lost 7 bases and 4 bases, there was a span of 19 bases.

The V call is TRBV6-1, the J call TRBJ2-7, with D perhaps TRBD1 (6 bases). The CDR3 contains 14 residues. The germline CDR1 and CDR2 sequences are MNHNS and SASEGT. Trimming cost V 6 bases and J 3 bases, with 15 bases left between them. CDR3 sequence reads: CASRSRDNFYEQYF. The CDR3 nucleotides read TGTGCCAGCAGAAGCCGGGACAACTTCTACGAGCAGTACTTC.

This clone was observed a single time. The chain employs TRBV6-6 and TRBJ1-2; 8 nucleotides match TRBD1. Losses at the gene ends were 6 bases for V and 3 bases for J; bases not matched to a gene: 6. The CDR3 extends over 14 amino acids. Germline V lookup: CDR1 MNHNY, CDR2 SVGAGI (reference sequence). CDR3 sequence: CASRTTGVYYGYTF. CDR3 sequence (DNA): TGTGCCAGCAGGACGACAGGGGTCTACTATGGCTACACCTTC.